This TCR beta chain was captured by sequencing in a study of OX40 agonist ivuxolimab in advanced cancers. Turning to the study itself: Every 2 weeks, patients got intravenous ivuxolimab at one of six dose levels (0.01-10 mg/kg). Averaging 60 years in age, with a range of about 20 to 90, the cohort was more than 75% male. General study results and limits: CD4+ and CD8+ T cells in blood underwent clonal expansion by week 6 at 0.1 to 3.0 mg/kg. Researchers report that CD8+ T cells had, on average, more expanded clones than CD4+.

CDR1 and CDR2 (germline): SGDLS, YYNGEE. CDR3 size: 15 residues. V lost 2 bases, J lost 0 bases, and 11 bases lay in between. The repertoire was sequenced with immunoSEQ multiplex PCR; TCRdb's copy has only in-frame clones and lacks some. The sample has 65,000 to 85,000 clones; 80% to 95% are singletons. This clone was seen only a few times. Its antigen remains unknown. The sample was CD4+ or CD8+ T cells sorted from blood, taken in a trial of the OX40 agonist ivuxolimab. The source of this sequence is an adult with an advanced solid tumor such as melanoma, head and neck, liver or kidney cancer. J is TRBJ1-1 and V is TRBV9; D unresolved. In DNA form, the CDR3 reads TGTGCCAGCAGCGTCCTCCTGGGGATGAACACTGAAGCTTTCTTT. Protein: CASSVLLGMNTEAFF.